This TCR beta chain was identified during a study of OX40 agonist ivuxolimab in advanced cancers. Turning to the study itself: Every patient in dose escalation had hepatocellular carcinoma, melanoma, renal cell or head and neck cancer. Participants could have had prior anti-PD-1, anti-PD-L1 or anti-CTLA-4 therapy, and approximately 40% had some. Three patients, one with hepatocellular carcinoma and two with cutaneous melanoma, responded partially.

Drawing of blood for sampling happened at baseline, at cycle 4 day 1, and at cycle 7 day 1. The protocol was immunoSEQ multiplex PCR, while the TCRdb copy is restricted to in-frame clones and leaves out a portion. The data hold roughly 60,000 clones, with less than 90% observed a single time. The ends were cut back, 7 bases at V and 0 bases at J, with 18 bases in the middle. Germline V gene sequence: CDR1 LNHDA, CDR2 SQIVND (reference sequence). The CDR3 loop spans 16 amino acids. This specimen was CD4+ or CD8+ T cells sorted from blood, taken in a trial of the OX40 agonist ivuxolimab. This rearrangement joins TRBV19 to TRBJ1-2, with a tentative D call TRBD1 (6 bases). The sequence derives from an adult with an advanced solid tumor such as melanoma, head and neck, liver or kidney cancer. DNA of the CDR3: TGTGCCAGTACTCTGGGTGGGGGCCCGACTAACTATGGCTACACCTTC. Translated: CASTLGGGPTNYGYTF.